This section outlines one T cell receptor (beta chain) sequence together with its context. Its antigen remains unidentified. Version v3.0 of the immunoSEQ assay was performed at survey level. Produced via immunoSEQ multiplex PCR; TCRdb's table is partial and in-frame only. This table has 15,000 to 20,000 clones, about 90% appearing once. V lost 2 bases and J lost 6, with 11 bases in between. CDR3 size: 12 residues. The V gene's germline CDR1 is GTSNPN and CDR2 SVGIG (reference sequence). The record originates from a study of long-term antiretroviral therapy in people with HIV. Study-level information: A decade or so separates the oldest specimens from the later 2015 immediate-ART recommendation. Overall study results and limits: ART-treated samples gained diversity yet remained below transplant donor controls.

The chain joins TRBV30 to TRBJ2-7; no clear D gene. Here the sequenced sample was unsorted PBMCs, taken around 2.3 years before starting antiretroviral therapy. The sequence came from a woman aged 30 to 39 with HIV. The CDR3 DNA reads TGTGCCTGGAGTAGAGGCTCAGGCGAGCAGTACTTC. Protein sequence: CAWSRGSGEQYF.